These 13 T cell receptor beta chains originate from one sample sequenced in a study of shared clonotypes between healthy human individuals. Generated by immunoSEQ multiplex PCR, the TCRdb table keeps only in-frame clones and is missing some. The sample comprises roughly 2.5 million clones, more than 90% of which are singletons, and more than 0.12% rests with the top ten. Sequencing was done on a sample of naive CD4+ T cells sorted from blood. The subset: CD45RA+ positively selected. Receptor source: a man aged 18 to 30 in good health.

This sequence joins TRBV5-1 and TRBJ1-5; D gene uncertain. Germline V gene data show CDR1 as SGHRS and CDR2 as YFSETQ. The CDR3 runs to 13 residues. V was pared by 1 base and J by 5 bases, with 7 bases between. The CDR3 reads CASSLTPDQPQHF. CDR3 in DNA: TGCGCCAGCAGCTTGACCCCGGATCAGCCCCAGCATTTT.

Regarding this clone: The same CDR3 arises from other DNA sequences in this sample as well. The J gene is TRBJ2-7, the V gene TRBV5-1; weak D call: TRBD1 (5 bases). The V end was cut by 2 bases, the J end by 1 base, with 10 bases between. The CDR3 length is 14 residues. Germline V gene lookup returns CDR1 SGHRS and CDR2 YFSETQ. CDR3: CASSLSTGSYEQYF. In DNA form, the CDR3 reads TGCGCCAGCAGCTTATCCACAGGATCCTACGAGCAGTACTTC.

The rearrangement joins TRBV2 to TRBJ1-1; no clear D gene. This CDR3 has 14 residues. Germline CDR1 SNHLY, CDR2 FYNNEI. With 2 bases removed from V and 1 base from J, the gap between germline ends came to 8 bases. The CDR3 DNA is TGTGCCAGCAGTGAATGGTCTAGGAACACTGAAGCTTTCTTT. Translation: CASSEWSRNTEAFF.

The chain carries TRBV2 and TRBJ2-7, with no clear D. This CDR3 spans 15 amino acids. V was clipped by 5 bases and J by 2 bases, with 16 bases between them. The germline V gene has CDR1 SNHLY and CDR2 FYNNEI. CDR3 DNA sequence: TGTGCCAGCAGTCGCGCGCTGGACGGAACCTACGAGCAGTACTTC. Its protein product is CASSRALDGTYEQYF.

A note on this clone: This same CDR3 is encoded by further DNA sequences in the sample. The chain recombines TRBV9 with TRBJ1-1; D possibly corresponds to TRBD1 (5 bases). Germline V gene data show CDR1 as SGDLS and CDR2 as YYNGEE. V gave up 1 base and J gave up 5 bases, with 9 bases separating them. This CDR3 is 13 amino acids long. The CDR3 protein is CASSVFRDTEAFF. CDR3 bases: TGTGCCAGCAGCGTATTCAGGGATACTGAAGCTTTCTTT.

The V and J genes are TRBV20-1 and TRBJ2-1; the D gene is possibly TRBD2 (5 bases). The germline V and J ends were trimmed by 3 bases and 10 bases, with 7 bases remaining between them. The length of the CDR3 is 10 residues. Germline CDR1 reads DFQATT; CDR2 reads SNEGSKA (reference sequence). This CDR3 is CSARIAEQFF. The CDR3 DNA sequence: TGCAGTGCTAGGATAGCGGAGCAGTTCTTC.

The sample holds one count of this clone. The CDR3 is CASSSTGGHYEQYF. The CDR3 bases are TGTGCCAGCAGCTCCACTGGGGGGCACTACGAGCAGTACTTC. This sequence joins TRBV7-9 and TRBJ2-7, with D perhaps given as TRBD1 or TRBD2 (6 bases each). Germline values: CDR1 SEHNR, CDR2 FQNEAQ (reference sequence). The CDR3 covers 14 residues. The V and J ends lost 4 bases and 3 bases respectively, with 13 bases between them.

This chain connects TRBV5-1 to TRBJ2-7; D is perhaps TRBD1 or TRBD2 (5 bases each). Germline V gives CDR1 SGHRS, CDR2 YFSETQ. V was pared by 0 bases and J by 5 bases, with 15 bases between. The CDR3 has 15 amino acids. CDR3 protein: CASSLERLSGHEQYF. The CDR3 DNA is TGCGCCAGCAGCTTGGAACGATTGTCGGGACACGAGCAGTACTTC.

V gene TRBV6-5 combines with J gene TRBJ1-6; D might be TRBD1 (6 bases). Between the trimmed V and J ends, which lost 2 bases and 4 bases, there was a span of 9 bases. The CDR3 runs to 15 residues. In germline, CDR1 is MNHEY, CDR2 SVGAGI. The CDR3 DNA reads as TGTGCCAGCAGTTACGAGGACAGATATAATTCACCCCTCCACTTT. This translates into CASSYEDRYNSPLHF.

For this clone: The same CDR3 also results from other DNA sequences found in this sample. The rearrangement joins TRBV10-3 to TRBJ2-2, with 10 bases aligning to TRBD1. The CDR3 consists of 15 residues. CDR1 is ENHRY and CDR2 is SYGVKD in the germline V gene. J gave up 3 bases and V 4 bases, and 2 bases lay outside the gene matches. The CDR3 bases are TGTGCCATCAGTGTTGGGACAGGGGACACCGGGGAGCTGTTTTTT. This gives the protein CAISVGTGDTGELFF.

J is TRBJ2-1 and V is TRBV11-2; 10 bases align to TRBD2. CDR1 is SGHAT and CDR2 is FQNNGV in the germline V gene. This CDR3 contains 15 residues. Trimming at V came to 5 bases and at J to 9 bases, leaving 10 bases not matched to a gene. CDR3 DNA: TGTGCCAGCAGCCCAAGCGGGAGGGCCGTTGGTGAGCAGTTCTTC. Its protein is CASSPSGRAVGEQFF.

This chain connects TRBV10-3 to TRBJ1-1; D gene ambiguous. Germline values: CDR1 ENHRY, CDR2 SYGVKD. The CDR3 runs 15 residues. V lost 1 base, J lost 1 base, and 10 bases lay in between. The CDR3 nucleotides read TGTGCCATCAGTGAGTTTGGGCAGGCGAACACTGAAGCTTTCTTT. Amino acids: CAISEFGQANTEAFF.

CDR3 amino acids: CASSRAGTSYTEAFF. The CDR3 bases are TGCGCCAGCAGCCGGGCCGGGACCTCGTACACTGAAGCTTTCTTT. This chain joins TRBV4-3 and TRBJ1-1; maybe TRBD1 (5 bases). The V end lost 4 bases, the J end lost 3 bases, and 15 bases lay between the germline ends. The CDR3 totals 15 residues. Germline assignment: CDR1 LGHNA and CDR2 YSLEER.